These T cell receptor beta chains were read from a single sample in a study of blood T cell repertoires in COVID-19. Generated by immunoSEQ multiplex PCR, the TCRdb table keeps only in-frame clones and is missing some. Of approximately 70,000 clones in the sample, 91% are singletons; the top ten hold approximately 14%. Sequenced material: peripheral blood. The origin of the receptors is a human donor with active COVID-19. The donor label of this sample is uncertain. Each CDR3 is given with its conserved first and last residue. A D gene is named only where the DNA matches it firmly. The size field is filled for only some rows; it gives once, few, many or a size class.

j_gene	d_gene	v_gene	abundance	CDR3nt	CDR3aa
TRBJ2-4	TRBD2	TRBV6-1	-	TGTGCCAGCAGTGAATTAGCGGGAGGGAGCAAAAACATTCAGTACTTC	CASSELAGGSKNIQYF
TRBJ1-6	TRBD1	TRBV28	-	TGTGCCAGCAGTTCCCGGAGGACAGGGCAATATAATTCACCCCTCCACTTT	CASSSRRTGQYNSPLHF
TRBJ1-2	-	TRBV7-9	-	TGTGCCAGCAGCTTAGCCCCAGAAGATGGCTACACCTTC	CASSLAPEDGYTF
TRBJ2-3	-	TRBV5-1	-	TGCGCCAGCCGGGACTTGAGCACAGATACGCAGTATTTT	CASRDLSTDTQYF
TRBJ2-3	-	TRBV6-1	-	TGTGCCAGCAGTGAACTCTCCGGAGCATGGGATACGCAGTATTTT	CASSELSGAWDTQYF
TRBJ2-7	TRBD1	TRBV5-1	-	TGCGCCAGCAGCTTAACCGGGACAGGGATCTACGAGCAGTACTTC	CASSLTGTGIYEQYF
TRBJ1-4	-	TRBV24-1	-	TGTGCCACGAGTCCGGGAATTAATGAAAAACTGTTTTTT	CATSPGINEKLFF
TRBJ2-3	TRBD2	TRBV5-1	-	TGCGCCAGCAGCCCCGGGACTAGCCCTAGCACAGATACGCAGTATTTT	CASSPGTSPSTDTQYF
TRBJ2-1	-	TRBV6-6	once	TGTGCCAGCGAGGCAGAGTACAATGAGCAGTTCTTC	CASEAEYNEQFF
TRBJ1-2	TRBD1	TRBV7-6	-	TGTGCCAGCAGCTTAGAGTTGACAGGGGCATATGGCTACACCTTC	CASSLELTGAYGYTF
TRBJ2-3	-	TRBV10-3	-	TGTGCCATCAGTGTGGAGGGCCTTAGCACAGATACGCAGTATTTT	CAISVEGLSTDTQYF
TRBJ2-3	TRBD2	TRBV15	-	TGTGCCACCAGCAGAGCTCACTCGGGAGGGCCGCAGTATTTT	CATSRAHSGGPQYF
TRBJ2-3	-	TRBV24-1	-	TGTGCCACCGAGAACTATCCAGATACGCAGTATTTT	CATENYPDTQYF
TRBJ2-1	TRBD2	TRBV9	-	TGTGCCAGCCAACTAGCGGGAGAGGGTAATGAGCAGTTCTTC	CASQLAGEGNEQFF
TRBJ1-3	TRBD1	TRBV18	-	TGTGCCAGCTCAAGGGGACAGACCTCTGGAAACACCATATATTTT	CASSRGQTSGNTIYF
TRBJ2-7	TRBD1	TRBV28	-	TGTGCCAGCAGGCCCGCAGGGGGCTACGAGCAGTACTTC	CASRPAGGYEQYF
TRBJ2-7	TRBD1	TRBV3-1/TRBV3-2	-	TGTGCCAGCAGCCCGGGACAGGGGTCGTACTACGAGCAGTACTTC	CASSPGQGSYYEQYF
TRBJ2-7	-	TRBV28	-	TGTGCCAGCAGTGGGACACTTACCTACGAGCAGTACTTC	CASSGTLTYEQYF
TRBJ2-1	TRBD2	TRBV28	-	TGTGCCAGCAGTTTATTAGGCGCGACTAGCGGGAGGTTCAATGAGCAGTTCTTC	CASSLLGATSGRFNEQFF
TRBJ2-5	TRBD1	TRBV10-3	-	TGTGCCATCAGTGAGTCGTTGGGACAGGGTTTAGGGGAGACCCAGTACTTC	CAISESLGQGLGETQYF
TRBJ2-1	-	TRBV9	-	TGTGCCAGCAGCGAGGGGCAGGGGTTAGGCAATGAGCAGTTCTTC	CASSEGQGLGNEQFF
TRBJ2-3	-	TRBV5-1	once	TGCGCCAGCGTCCCAAACATTCATACAGATACGCAGTATTTT	CASVPNIHTDTQYF
TRBJ2-4	-	TRBV5-4	-	TGTGCCAGCAGCTTCACCCAGGGGATGGCCAAAAACATTCAGTACTTC	CASSFTQGMAKNIQYF
TRBJ1-5	-	TRBV6-5	-	TGTGCCAGCAGTTACGACAATTACGGCAATCAGCCCCAGCATTTT	CASSYDNYGNQPQHF
TRBJ1-5	-	TRBV2	few	TGTGCCAGCAGTGACCCCCCGGGGGATCAGCCCCAGCATTTT	CASSDPPGDQPQHF
TRBJ2-7	-	TRBV20-1	-	TGCAGTGCTAAGAGTTCCTACGAGCAGTACTTC	CSAKSSYEQYF
TRBJ2-3	TRBD1	TRBV13	-	TGTGCCAGCAGCCGTGGACAGGGGGCAACAGATACGCAGTATTTT	CASSRGQGATDTQYF
TRBJ1-1	TRBD1	TRBV5-1	few	TGCGCCAGCAGCTCATCCCAGGGGGGGAACACTGAAGCTTTCTTT	CASSSSQGGNTEAFF
TRBJ2-3	TRBD2	TRBV28	-	TGTGCCAGCAGCCAACAGGTTCTTCAGACTAGCGGGAGGCCAGATACGCAGTATTTT	CASSQQVLQTSGRPDTQYF
TRBJ2-1	-	TRBV18	-	TGTGCCAGCTCACCCCCAAGCGCCTACAATGAGCAGTTCTTC	CASSPPSAYNEQFF
TRBJ2-7	TRBD2	TRBV9	-	TGTGCCAGCAGCCCCGCCGGGCTAGCGGGAGCCTACGAGCAGTACTTC	CASSPAGLAGAYEQYF
TRBJ2-3	-	TRBV7-9	-	TGTGCCAGCAGCGCTACGGGAGCTGAAGATACGCAGTATTTT	CASSATGAEDTQYF
TRBJ2-3	-	TRBV20-1	-	TGCAGTGCTAGTTCTGCCGCACTCATCACAGATACGCAGTATTTT	CSASSAALITDTQYF
TRBJ2-1	TRBD2	TRBV18	-	TGTGCCAGCTCACCACTCATGGGACTAGCGGATGAGCAGTTCTTC	CASSPLMGLADEQFF
TRBJ2-1	-	TRBV28	-	TGTGCCAGCAGTTTATCGCAGGGAGGTGAGCAGTTCTTC	CASSLSQGGEQFF
TRBJ2-5	TRBD1	TRBV5-4	-	TGTGCCAGCTTATCCGGGACAGGGTTGGGGGAGACCCAGTACTTC	CASLSGTGLGETQYF
TRBJ2-1	TRBD1	TRBV7-2	-	TGTGCCAGCAGCTTATGGGGACAGGGGGCGCGGAATGAGCAGTTCTTC	CASSLWGQGARNEQFF
TRBJ1-3	TRBD1	TRBV28	-	TGTGCCAGCAGTTTAGGGACAGGGGGATCTGGAAACACCATATATTTT	CASSLGTGGSGNTIYF
TRBJ2-3	-	TRBV6-2/TRBV6-3	-	TGTGCCAGCAGGCCTACTAGCACAGATACGCAGTATTTT	CASRPTSTDTQYF
TRBJ1-2	TRBD1	TRBV7-2	once	TGTGCCAGCAGCTTAGATCCGGGACAGGGGGGAGGCTACACCTTC	CASSLDPGQGGGYTF
TRBJ2-5	-	TRBV5-8	-	TGTGCCAGCATTGCAGAAGAGACCCAGTACTTC	CASIAEETQYF
TRBJ1-1	TRBD1	TRBV5-4	-	TGTGCCAGCAGCGACAGGGACAGGGGGCGAGGGACTGAAGCTTTCTTT	CASSDRDRGRGTEAFF
TRBJ1-5	TRBD1	TRBV2	-	TGTGCCAGCAAGGAGGGACAGGGATGGTTTCAGCCCCAGCATTTT	CASKEGQGWFQPQHF
TRBJ2-3	-	TRBV24-1	-	TGTGCCACCAGTGATCCCAGGGGATCTAGCACAGATACGCAGTATTTT	CATSDPRGSSTDTQYF
TRBJ2-7	-	TRBV6-5	few	TGTGCCAGCAGTATAGAAGGGAGCTACGAGCAGTACTTC	CASSIEGSYEQYF
TRBJ1-4	TRBD1	TRBV12-3/TRBV12-4	-	TGTGCCAGCAGCCAAGGGCTGGGACAGGATTTT	CASSQGLGQDF
TRBJ2-7	TRBD1	TRBV18	-	TGTGCCAGCTCCCAGGGCAGGGGGTACGAGCAGTACTTC	CASSQGRGYEQYF
TRBJ2-3	TRBD1	TRBV24-1	-	TGTGCCACCAGTGATTACGGGACAGGGGGGTGGACAGATACGCAGTATTTT	CATSDYGTGGWTDTQYF
TRBJ2-7	-	TRBV7-9	-	TGTGCCAGCAGCGACAGCTCCTACGAGCAGTACTTC	CASSDSSYEQYF
TRBJ2-3	TRBD1	TRBV3-1/TRBV3-2	-	TGTGCCAGCAGCCAACAGGGGGTGGATACGCAGTATTTT	CASSQQGVDTQYF
TRBJ2-2	TRBD1	TRBV12-5	-	TGTGCTAGTGGTTTGGTTTGGGGACAGCTGGTCCCCGGGGAGCTGTTTTTT	CASGLVWGQLVPGELFF
TRBJ2-2	-	TRBV27	once	TGTGCCAGCAGTCCGGGGTTTGGTGTGGAGCTGTTTTTT	CASSPGFGVELFF
TRBJ2-5	-	TRBV28	-	TGTGCCAGCAGTTTGGACAACCAAGAGACCCAGTACTTC	CASSLDNQETQYF
TRBJ2-3	-	TRBV7-9	-	TGTGCCAGCAGTCTAGACGAGTATTTACTCTCGGATACGCAGTATTTT	CASSLDEYLLSDTQYF